These 17 T cell receptor beta chains were all obtained from the same sample, sequenced in a study of T-cell reconstitution after alpha-beta-depleted transplantation in children. Library preparation (for TCRbeta) was performed with unique molecular identifiers. TCRdb used MiXCR to reprocess the PCR reads, holding one entry per CDR3 protein. The repertoire holds approximately 520,000 distinct CDR3 sequences, roughly 10% seen once, with about 14% in the top ten. This specimen was PBMCs, mostly from graft donor cells, taken 180 days after TCRalphabeta/CD19-depleted stem cell transplant. Every receptor here comes from a female patient aged 2-15 years who had a stem cell transplant for aplastic anemia, so the T cells may come from the graft donor.

This clonotype was observed at least ten times. The chain recombines TRBV20-1 with TRBJ2-5; D is ambiguous. CDR1 DFQATT and CDR2 SNEGSKA come from the germline V gene (reference sequence). CDR3 length: 12 amino acids. V lost 5 bases and J 5 bases, leaving 12 bases between the germline ends. The CDR3 region is CSAPSAGETQYF. CDR3 nucleotide sequence: TGCAGTGCTCCCAGTGCTGGGGAGACCCAGTACTTC.

This clonotype showed up just a few times. The genes are TRBV6-5 and TRBJ2-1; 7 bases map to TRBD2. The ends lost 5 bases at V and 9 bases at J; junction bases unmatched: 7. This CDR3 contains 13 residues. Germline V gene sequence: CDR1 MNHEY, CDR2 SVGAGI. For the CDR3, the DNA is TGTGCCAGCAGTACGGCGGGAGAAGGTGAGCAGTTCTTC. Translation gives CASSTAGEGEQFF.

The chain employs TRBV15 and TRBJ1-2; a possible D gene is TRBD1 (6 bases). The CDR3 is made up of 16 amino acids. V was cut by 0 bases and J by 4 bases, with 15 bases left in between. Germline CDR1 is LNHNV and CDR2 is YYDKDF (reference sequence). The CDR3 region is CATSRDEGRGTYGYTF. CDR3 in DNA: TGTGCCACCAGCAGAGATGAGGGCAGGGGAACCTATGGCTACACCTTC.

V and J are TRBV29-1 and TRBJ2-7; maybe TRBD2 (6 bases). Deletions cut 4 bases from V and 0 bases from J, with 7 bases between. Looked up from germline, CDR1 is SQVTM and CDR2 is ANQGSEA. CDR3 size: 12 residues. CDR3 in DNA: TGCAGCGTTGCTAGCGCCTCCTACGAGCAGTACTTC. Translating gives CSVASASYEQYF.

The sample holds many counts of this clonotype. The chain combines TRBV6-4 with TRBJ1-5; TRBD1 matches at 10 bases. The CDR3 runs to 18 residues. Germline values: CDR1 MRHNA, CDR2 SNTAGT. J gave up 5 bases and V 6 bases, and 16 bases lay outside the gene matches. The CDR3 spells CASSGGILDRGMDQPQHF. CDR3 coding DNA: TGTGCCAGCAGCGGGGGGATTTTGGACAGGGGGATGGATCAGCCCCAGCATTTT.

With regard to this clonotype: A single base separates this from a much larger clone, so it may be a read error. The chain carries TRBV13 and TRBJ2-1, with D tentatively TRBD1 (5 bases). Germline values: CDR1 PRHDT, CDR2 FYEKMQ (reference sequence). The CDR3 is made up of 17 amino acids. CDR3 DNA sequence: TGTGCCATCAGCTTGGGTGGGGTCAGGGCGAGAAACAATGAGCAGTTCTTC. Its protein is CAISLGGVRARNNEQFF.

This clonotype was detected only a few times. The rearrangement links TRBV28 to TRBJ1-5; D might be TRBD1 (5 bases). Germline V gene lookup returns CDR1 MDHEN and CDR2 SYDVKM. V lost 7 bases and J lost 5, with 18 bases in between. The CDR3 consists of 15 residues. The CDR3 protein is CASTRAGRHYQPQHF. Written as DNA, the CDR3 is TGTGCCAGCACCAGGGCGGGACGACATTATCAGCCCCAGCATTTT. Full variable domain (missing parts from reference TRBV28 and TRBJ1-5): DVKVTQSSRYLVKRTGEKVFLECVQDMDHENMFWYRQDPGLGLRLIYFSYDVKMKEKGDIPEGYSVSREKKERFSLILESASTNQTSMYLCASTRAGRHYQPQHFGDGTRLSIL.

This clonotype was seen ten or more times. In DNA, the CDR3 is TGTGCCAGCACCCCCTCGGCGGTTAGCTCTGGAAACACCATATATTTT. Translated, it gives CASTPSAVSSGNTIYF. The chain has TRBV2 and TRBJ1-3; D is unresolved. Trimming removed 7 bases at V and 0 bases at J, with 16 bases between. Germline lookup yields CDR1 SNHLY and CDR2 FYNNEI. The CDR3 totals 16 residues.

In this sample, this clonotype turned up a few times. The chain couples TRBV12-3 or TRBV12-4 to TRBJ1-2; a weak D match, TRBD1 (6 bases). The CDR3 is made up of 15 amino acids. The V gene lost 6 bases and the J gene lost 3 bases, with 17 bases spanning the gap. The DNA of the CDR3 is TGTGCCAGCAGCCTGAGACAGGTCCCTTACTATGGCTACACCTTC. Translating gives CASSLRQVPYYGYTF.

This clonotype has just a few counts. The rearrangement uses TRBV9 and TRBJ2-7; D gene ambiguous. The CDR3 runs 12 residues. Germline CDR1 reads SGDLS; CDR2 reads YYNGEE. Trimming left V 3 bases short and J 4 bases short, with 8 bases between. CDR3 protein: CASSGEEYEQYF. Written as DNA, the CDR3 is TGTGCCAGCAGCGGGGAAGAGTACGAGCAGTACTTC.

This clonotype was found a few times. The rearrangement uses TRBV5-1 and TRBJ2-7, with D perhaps matching TRBD1 (6 bases). From germline, CDR1 is SGHRS and CDR2 YFSETQ. This CDR3 comprises 17 residues. Trimming took 4 bases from V and 0 from J, leaving 20 bases between them. CDR3 in amino acids: CASSPLVGTLSSYEQYF. The CDR3 DNA reads as TGCGCCAGCAGCCCCCTTGTCGGGACACTGAGCTCCTACGAGCAGTACTTC.

In its sample, this clonotype was seen a few times. The chain couples TRBV10-3 to TRBJ2-1; 8 positions match TRBD1. This CDR3 has 14 residues. Germline loops: CDR1 ENHRY, CDR2 SYGVKD. With V trimmed by 6 bases and J by 9 bases, 10 bases remained unmatched. CDR3: CAIRDDRGVGEQFF. The CDR3 DNA reads as TGTGCCATCAGGGACGACAGGGGAGTGGGTGAGCAGTTCTTC.

The chain uses TRBV7-9 and TRBJ2-7; 11 positions agree with TRBD2. Trimming took 5 bases from V and 2 from J; bases not matched to a gene: 5. The CDR3 consists of 15 residues. CDR1 SEHNR and CDR2 FQNEAQ come from the germline V gene (reference sequence). CDR3 amino acids: CASSPWTSGPYEQYF. The CDR3 coding sequence is TGTGCCAGCAGCCCATGGACTAGCGGGCCCTACGAGCAGTACTTC.

This clonotype came up many times. CDR3 DNA sequence: TGCGCCAGCAGCTTGGCCGTGGGGGGGCAGTTCTTC. Translated, it gives CASSLAVGGQFF. The chain is built from TRBV5-1 and TRBJ2-1, with a weak D call TRBD2 (6 bases). Trimming shortened V by 0 bases and J by 12 bases, and 10 bases separated the two germline ends. From germline, CDR1 is SGHRS and CDR2 YFSETQ. This CDR3 has 12 residues.

This clonotype was observed a few times. The rearrangement uses TRBV29-1 and TRBJ1-2, with unresolved D. Germline V gene lookup returns CDR1 SQVTM and CDR2 ANQGSEA. This CDR3 is built from 15 residues. Trimming took 4 bases from V and 2 from J, leaving 17 bases between them. Written as DNA, the CDR3 is TGCAGCGTTGGGTCGACCCTAATGGAGAACTATGGCTACACCTTC. Its translation is CSVGSTLMENYGYTF.

This clonotype was counted ten times or more. The V gene is TRBV6-1, the J gene TRBJ2-7; D is tentatively TRBD1 or TRBD2 (5 bases each). Germline V gives CDR1 MNHNS, CDR2 SASEGT. This CDR3 comprises 13 residues. Trimming stripped 3 bases from V and 5 bases from J, with 11 bases between. The CDR3 coding sequence is TGTGCCAGCAGTGATGGCAGGGACCACGAGCAGTACTTC. This encodes CASSDGRDHEQYF.

The J gene is TRBJ1-1, the V gene TRBV3-1; 9 bases are shared with TRBD1. CDR3 length: 15 amino acids. Germline CDR1 and CDR2: LGHDT and YNNKEL (reference sequence). After removal of 6 bases from V and 3 bases from J, the junction contained 8 bases not matched to a gene. CDR3 protein: CASSVQTGGYTEAFF. The CDR3, as DNA: TGTGCCAGCAGTGTTCAGACAGGGGGTTACACTGAAGCTTTCTTT.